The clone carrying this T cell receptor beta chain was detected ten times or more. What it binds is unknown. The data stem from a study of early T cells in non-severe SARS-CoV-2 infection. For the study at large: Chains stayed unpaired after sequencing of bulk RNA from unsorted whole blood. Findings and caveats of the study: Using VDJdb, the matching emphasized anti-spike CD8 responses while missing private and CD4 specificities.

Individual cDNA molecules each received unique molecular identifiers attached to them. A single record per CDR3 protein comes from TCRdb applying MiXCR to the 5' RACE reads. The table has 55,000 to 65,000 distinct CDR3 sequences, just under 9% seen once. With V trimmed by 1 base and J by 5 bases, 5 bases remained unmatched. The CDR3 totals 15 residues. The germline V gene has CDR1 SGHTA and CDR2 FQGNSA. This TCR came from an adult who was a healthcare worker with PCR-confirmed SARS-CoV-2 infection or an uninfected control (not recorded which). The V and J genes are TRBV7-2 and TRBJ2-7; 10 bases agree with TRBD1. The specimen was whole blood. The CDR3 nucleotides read TGTGCCAGCAGCTTAGTTTCTGGGACAGGGGACGAGCAGTACTTC. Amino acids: CASSLVSGTGDEQYF.